This T cell receptor beta chain was recorded in a study of T cell repertoires in cytomegalovirus infection. Study in general: Epitope selection comprised recently identified HLA-C-restricted CMV epitopes and well-studied HLA-B-restricted CMV epitopes. Public signatures in TCR beta pointed to CMV infection and matching HLA type. Study observations and caveats: CMV-specific HLA-C-restricted TCR beta clonotypes dominated the ex vivo response.

The V end lost 3 bases, the J end lost 0 bases, and 12 bases lay between the germline ends. The CDR3 is 15 residues long. Germline lookup yields CDR1 MDHEN and CDR2 SYDVKM. As to this clonotype: Its antigen remains unknown.

Via MiXCR, TCRdb re-called the reads, giving one row per CDR3 protein. The sample contains 640,000 or so distinct CDR3 sequences, around 35% of which appear only once. The sequence derives from a human donor in good health (CMV status not recorded). Some clones in this sample may be carry-over from other donors' samples. The chain combines TRBV28 with TRBJ2-7; D is possibly TRBD2 (5 bases). Here the sequenced sample was cultured PBMCs, taken from culture after CMV antigen stimulation. The CDR3 is CASSLEAVSSYEQYF. DNA for the CDR3: TGTGCCAGCAGTTTGGAGGCAGTCTCCTCCTACGAGCAGTACTTC.